Following are 10 T cell receptor beta chains from one sample sequenced in a study of CD8 T cells in ankylosing spondylitis. Study-wide results and caveats: A TCR beta motif of 8 or 9 highly homologous variants appeared characteristic of ankylosing spondylitis blood.

TCRdb re-derived calls from the 5' RACE reads in MiXCR, one entry per CDR3 protein. The sample shows about 500,000 distinct CDR3 sequences, roughly 12% of them seen only once. These receptors' targets are unknown. Sequenced: blood, either unsorted or a sorted T cell fraction (not recorded which). The receptors shown here come from a male donor with ankylosing spondylitis.

This chain uses TRBV10-1 with TRBJ2-1; 10 bases agree with TRBD1. J gave up 0 bases and V 10 bases, and 3 bases lay outside the gene matches. This CDR3 has 14 amino acids. The germline gives CDR1 WNHNN, CDR2 SYGVQD (reference sequence). The CDR3 region has the DNA TGCGCCACAGGGACAGGGGACTCCTACAATGAGCAGTTCTTC. As protein: CATGTGDSYNEQFF.

The rearrangement joins TRBV20-1 to TRBJ2-7; 7 bases are a match to TRBD2. J gave up 6 bases and V 1 base, and 0 bases lay outside the gene matches. CDR1 is DFQATT, CDR2 SNEGSKA, per germline (reference sequence). The CDR3 runs to 11 residues. CDR3 DNA sequence: TGCAGTGCTAGAGGGACTAGCGAGCAGTACTTC. Translated: CSARGTSEQYF.

This clonotype was found many times. This rearrangement joins TRBV7-2 to TRBJ2-3, with a possible D match to TRBD2 (5 bases). Trimming removed 5 bases from V and 3 bases from J, with 15 bases in between. The CDR3 length is 15 residues. Germline V lookup: CDR1 SGHTA, CDR2 FQGNSA. This CDR3 reads CASSPRHRETDTQYF. DNA for the CDR3: TGTGCCAGCAGCCCCCGCCACCGGGAAACAGATACGCAGTATTTT.

This clonotype appeared a few times. The chain is built from TRBV30 and TRBJ1-5; D is undetermined. Between the trimmed V and J ends, which lost 1 base and 4 bases, there was a span of 5 bases. The CDR3 sequence is 12 residues long. The germline V gene has CDR1 GTSNPN and CDR2 SVGIG (reference sequence). In DNA, the CDR3 is TGTGCCTGGAGTGATTCGAATCAGCCCCAGCATTTT. This codes for CAWSDSNQPQHF.

The DNA of the CDR3 is TGTGCCAGCAGCTACGACCTAGCGGGAGGGATAACAGATACGCAGTATTTT. The encoded protein is CASSYDLAGGITDTQYF. J is TRBJ2-3 and V is TRBV7-8; 12 nucleotides line up with TRBD2. There are 17 residues in the CDR3. CDR1 SGHVS and CDR2 FQNEAQ come from the germline V gene. The J segment lost 3 bases and the V segment lost 4 bases, leaving 8 bases of the junction unmatched. The full variable domain, its missing parts supplied by reference TRBV7-8 and TRBJ2-3, is GAGVSQSPRYKVAKRGQDVALRCDPISGHVSLFWYQQALGQGPEFLTYFQNEAQLDKSGLPSDRFFAERPEGSVSTLKIQRTQQEDSAVYLCASSYDLAGGITDTQYFGPGTRLTVL.

The rearrangement joins TRBV12-3 or TRBV12-4 to TRBJ2-4; 8 nucleotides match TRBD1. The J segment lost 0 bases and the V segment lost 5 bases, leaving 6 bases of the junction unmatched. The CDR3 has 16 residues. The CDR3 nucleotides are TGTGCCAGCAGTGTGACAGGGGTCTTAGCCAAAAACATTCAGTACTTC. Translating gives CASSVTGVLAKNIQYF.

This clonotype was seen a handful of times. V gene TRBV7-2 combines with J gene TRBJ1-2; 8 nucleotides match TRBD1. V dropped 5 bases and J dropped 4; count of bases not matched to a gene: 12. Per germline, CDR1 SGHTA and CDR2 FQGNSA. This CDR3 is built from 16 residues. The CDR3 region is CASSLIGQGVAYGYTF. The CDR3 DNA is TGTGCCAGCAGCCTCATCGGACAGGGCGTTGCCTATGGCTACACCTTC.

The V call is TRBV10-1, the J call TRBJ1-2; D is undetermined. Germline loops: CDR1 WNHNN, CDR2 SYGVQD (reference sequence). Trimming removed 2 bases from V and 3 bases from J, with 7 bases in between. CDR3 size: 13 residues. The CDR3 nucleotides are TGCGCCAGCAGTGAGACCCAGGACTATGGCTACACCTTC. It codes for CASSETQDYGYTF.

This clonotype has just a few counts. This chain connects TRBV20-1 to TRBJ1-5, with a tentative D call TRBD1 (5 bases). V was pared by 3 bases and J by 2 bases, with 17 bases between. In germline, CDR1 is DFQATT, CDR2 SNEGSKA (reference sequence). The length of the CDR3 is 16 residues. CDR3 protein: CSARLPWGDRNQPQHF. The DNA for the CDR3 is TGCAGTGCTAGGTTACCGTGGGGGGATCGCAATCAGCCCCAGCATTTT.

On this clonotype: One end of the junction varies from germline; a read error may be responsible. The rearrangement joins TRBV9 to TRBJ2-1; D remains ambiguous. In germline, CDR1 is SGDLS, CDR2 YYNGEE. CDR3 length equals 19 residues. As DNA, the CDR3 is TGTGTCAGCAGCGTAGGACCTGGGCCCATGCCCTTTCTCTACAATGAGCAGTTCTTC. Residues: CVSSVGPGPMPFLYNEQFF.